These 32 T cell receptor beta chains were all obtained from the same sample, sequenced in a study of post-analysis software for immune sequencing data. The study's findings and limits: Patients had higher frequencies than controls of about five TRBV segments, including TRBV5-6, TRBV5-1 and TRBV20-1.

Their cognate antigens are unknown. TCR beta libraries were prepared from cDNA with unique molecular identifiers. MiXCR, run by TCRdb on the PCR reads, gives a single entry per CDR3 protein. The sample comprises hundreds of thousands of distinct CDR3 sequences, approximately 30% of which are singletons, and around 0.55% rests with the top ten. Sequenced: blood. These receptors all stem from a girl between 5 and 17 years old with multiple sclerosis.

Only a few counts were recorded for this clonotype. This chain uses TRBV20-1 with TRBJ2-4, with TRBD2 identical over 10 bases. The CDR3 has 15 residues. The J segment lost 0 bases and the V segment lost 5 bases, leaving 4 bases of the junction unmatched. Germline loops: CDR1 DFQATT, CDR2 SNEGSKA (reference sequence). The CDR3 loop reads CSASGLAVAKNIQYF. Here the CDR3 DNA reads TGCAGTGCTTCCGGACTAGCGGTAGCCAAAAACATTCAGTACTTC.

About this clonotype itself: A read error may produce the germline difference seen at one junction end. The chain combines TRBV4-3 with TRBJ1-2, with a weak D call TRBD1 (5 bases). Germline-derived CDR1 and CDR2 are LGHNA and YSLEER. The CDR3 is 14 amino acids. CDR3 coding DNA: TGCGCCGGCAGCCAAGTGGGGGTCGGGGATGGCTACACCTTC. It specifies CAGSQVGVGDGYTF.

This clonotype was picked up a small number of times. The chain links TRBV7-2 to TRBJ2-1; D may correspond to TRBD1 or TRBD2 (6 bases each). The CDR3 covers 17 residues. Deletions cut 5 bases from V and 8 bases from J, with 25 bases between. Germline V CDR1 and CDR2: SGHTA, FQGNSA. The CDR3 nucleotides are TGTGCCAGCAGCATAAGAGGGGGGAGAACGGCAAGGGATGAGCAGTTCTTC. Protein product: CASSIRGGRTARDEQFF.

This chain uses TRBV29-1 with TRBJ2-1; 12 bases map to TRBD2. The CDR3 length is 15 residues. Trimming at V came to 6 bases and at J to 6 bases, leaving 9 bases not matched to a gene. Per germline, CDR1 SQVTM and CDR2 ANQGSEA. Written as DNA, the CDR3 is TGCAGCGTCAAAAACCCTAGCGGGAGGGCCAATGAGCAGTTCTTC. This translates into CSVKNPSGRANEQFF.

V gene TRBV5-6 combines with J gene TRBJ2-7; unclear D gene. The V end lost 8 bases, the J end lost 0 bases, and 15 bases lay between the germline ends. Germline V gene sequence: CDR1 SGHDT, CDR2 YYEEEE. CDR3 length: 14 residues. CDR3 loop: CARPRRLFSYEQYF. The CDR3 bases are TGTGCCAGACCACGGAGACTTTTCTCCTACGAGCAGTACTTC.

The sample holds many counts of this clonotype. The J gene is TRBJ2-5, the V gene TRBV5-1; 7 bases agree with TRBD2. This CDR3 has 14 residues. Germline values: CDR1 SGHRS, CDR2 YFSETQ. Losses at the gene ends were 4 bases for V and 1 base for J; bases not matched to a gene: 4. The CDR3 loop is CASSHGGGQETQYF. For the CDR3, the DNA is TGCGCCAGCAGCCATGGCGGGGGCCAAGAGACCCAGTACTTC.

This clonotype was found a few times. The rearrangement joins TRBV12-3 or TRBV12-4 to TRBJ2-7, with a possible D match to TRBD2 (5 bases). The CDR3 runs 14 residues. The V gene lost 2 bases and the J gene lost 2 bases, with 10 bases spanning the gap. The CDR3 nucleotides are TGTGCCAGCAGTTTATATAAGCGGACCTACGAGCAGTACTTC. This codes for CASSLYKRTYEQYF.

The chain is built from TRBV12-3 or TRBV12-4 and TRBJ2-4; 11 bases match TRBD2. The CDR3 length is 14 residues. V was pared by 4 bases and J by 13 bases, with 9 bases of the junction left unmatched. CDR3 amino acids: CASSSLAGVGEQYF. CDR3 nucleotide sequence: TGTGCCAGCAGTTCACTAGCGGGAGTGGGTGAGCAGTACTTC.

This chain uses TRBV7-2 with TRBJ2-7; D assignment may be TRBD1 or TRBD2 (6 bases each). Germline V CDR1 and CDR2: SGHTA, FQGNSA. This CDR3 is 15 amino acids long. The V end was cut by 5 bases, the J end by 3 bases, with 17 bases between. The CDR3 region is CASSPQTGAVYEQYF. The CDR3 DNA follows: TGTGCCAGCAGCCCGCAGACGGGGGCCGTCTACGAGCAGTACTTC.

There are many counts of this clonotype. This CDR3 is CASSQMGGSYNEQFF. Here the CDR3 DNA reads TGTGCCAGCAGCCAAATGGGGGGCTCCTACAATGAGCAGTTCTTC. The chain is built from TRBV3-1 and TRBJ2-1; TRBD2 is a possible D gene (6 bases). Deletions cut 2 bases from V and 0 bases from J, with 8 bases between. The germline gives CDR1 LGHDT, CDR2 YNNKEL (reference sequence). The CDR3 runs to 15 residues.

The chain links TRBV2 to TRBJ1-2; 8 nucleotides line up with TRBD1. CDR1 SNHLY and CDR2 FYNNEI come from the germline V gene. The length of the CDR3 is 13 residues. The junction had 6 bases not matched to a gene; V was cut back by 8 bases and J by 4 bases. The DNA of the CDR3 is TGTGCCAGCTCCGGGACAGGATTCTATGGCTACACCTTC. Translation: CASSGTGFYGYTF.

The genes are TRBV12-3 or TRBV12-4 and TRBJ1-2, with TRBD1 matching over 7 bases. V was clipped by 5 bases and J by 7 bases; unmatched bases: 7. The CDR3 spans 13 residues. The CDR3 sequence: CASSLRGSLGYTF. Here the CDR3 DNA reads TGTGCCAGCAGTCTCAGGGGGTCGCTTGGCTACACCTTC.

In its sample, this clonotype was seen many times. J is TRBJ1-2 and V is TRBV18, with D unclear. CDR1 KGHSH and CDR2 LQKENI come from the germline V gene. V lost 3 bases and J 6 bases, leaving 14 bases between the germline ends. The CDR3 extends over 14 amino acids. CDR3 nucleotides: TGTGCCAGCTCACCGGGAGCTAGCCCTGATGGCTACACCTTC. It encodes CASSPGASPDGYTF.

This chain uses TRBV12-3 or TRBV12-4 with TRBJ2-5; no firm D call. Deletions cut 6 bases from V and 5 bases from J, with 10 bases between. CDR3 length: 12 residues. The CDR3 is CASSPGLETQYF. CDR3 bases: TGTGCCAGCAGCCCGGGTCTGGAGACCCAGTACTTC.

This rearrangement joins TRBV6-2 or TRBV6-3 to TRBJ1-6; D gene uncertain. Germline assignment: CDR1 MNHEY and CDR2 SVGEGT. This CDR3 contains 17 residues. V was shortened by 0 bases and J by 11 bases, with 20 bases between the two germline ends. The CDR3 DNA reads as TGTGCCAGCAGTTACTCGGACCGACCCGTCGTTGGGGCACCCCTCCACTTT. It codes for CASSYSDRPVVGAPLHF.

The chain carries TRBV10-3 and TRBJ1-1; D may be TRBD1 (5 bases). The CDR3 contains 14 residues. V lost 7 bases and J 4 bases, leaving 16 bases between the germline ends. The germline CDR1 and CDR2 sequences are ENHRY and SYGVKD. The CDR3 sequence: CAITPTLGRTEAFF. CDR3 DNA: TGTGCCATCACGCCAACCCTGGGACGCACTGAAGCTTTCTTT.

The genes are TRBV12-3 or TRBV12-4 and TRBJ1-1, with 7 bases lining up with TRBD1. The junction had 8 bases not matched to a gene; V was cut back by 6 bases and J by 4 bases. The CDR3 extends over 14 amino acids. The CDR3 spells CASSLTGSGTEAFF. The CDR3 region has the DNA TGTGCCAGCAGCCTGACAGGGTCGGGCACTGAAGCTTTCTTT.

This clonotype was seen a few times. The chain joins TRBV20-1 to TRBJ2-3, with TRBD2 as a possible D gene (5 bases). Germline CDR1 reads DFQATT; CDR2 reads SNEGSKA (reference sequence). The V gene lost 5 bases and the J gene lost 0 bases, with 6 bases spanning the gap. This CDR3 spans 12 amino acids. The CDR3, as DNA: TGCAGTGCTGAGGGTAGCACAGATACGCAGTATTTT. Translating it yields CSAEGSTDTQYF.

J is TRBJ2-4 and V is TRBV7-2; 8 bases agree with TRBD2. This CDR3 has 16 amino acids. The germline V gene has CDR1 SGHTA and CDR2 FQGNSA. V lost 5 bases and J lost 6; bases outside the gene matches: 12. The CDR3 DNA is TGTGCCAGCAGCCAGGATGGGGCGGGGGGAACAAACATTCAGTACTTC. It translates to CASSQDGAGGTNIQYF.

The CDR3 coding sequence is TGTGCCAGCAGTTTCGCCCCGGGGGGTACCGGGGAGCTGTTTTTT. Protein product: CASSFAPGGTGELFF. The V call is TRBV12-3 or TRBV12-4, the J call TRBJ2-2, with 7 nucleotides matching TRBD2. This CDR3 has 15 amino acids. V lost 3 bases, J lost 5 bases, and 6 bases stayed unmatched.

V and J are TRBV28 and TRBJ2-1, with D perhaps TRBD1 (5 bases). This CDR3 is built from 15 residues. V lost 5 bases and J lost 6, with 17 bases in between. The germline V gene encodes CDR1 MDHEN and CDR2 SYDVKM. The CDR3 bases are TGTGCCAGCAGTCAACTGAGACAGCGACGCAATGAGCAGTTCTTC. Amino acids: CASSQLRQRRNEQFF.

The chain links TRBV20-1 to TRBJ2-3; TRBD2 agrees at 10 bases. The germline gives CDR1 DFQATT, CDR2 SNEGSKA (reference sequence). The CDR3 runs 16 residues. V trimming: 0 bases; J trimming: 5 bases; junction bases outside the gene matches: 8. The DNA for the CDR3 is TGCAGTGCTAGAGACTCGGCTAGCGGGAGTAGAGATACGCAGTATTTT. It codes for CSARDSASGSRDTQYF.

The genes are TRBV12-3 or TRBV12-4 and TRBJ2-1; a weak D match, TRBD2 (6 bases). Trimming pared 6 bases from V and 0 bases from J, leaving 18 bases between. This CDR3 region has 17 residues. CDR3 sequence reads: CASRSSGPAGSYNEQFF. CDR3 in DNA: TGTGCCAGCAGGTCCTCGGGCCCAGCGGGCTCCTACAATGAGCAGTTCTTC.

The table lists this clonotype with a count of one. This chain uses TRBV5-1 with TRBJ2-3; the D gene could be TRBD1 or TRBD2 (5 bases each). Germline V lookup: CDR1 SGHRS, CDR2 YFSETQ. V lost 0 bases, J lost 4 bases, and 18 bases lay in between. The CDR3 is 17 residues long. The CDR3 loop reads CASSLVPGTTVADTQYF. The CDR3 DNA is TGCGCCAGCAGCTTGGTCCCTGGGACCACTGTCGCAGATACGCAGTATTTT.

The chain links TRBV4-3 to TRBJ2-1; TRBD2 matches 8 bases. V dropped 0 bases and J dropped 5; count of bases not matched to a gene: 3. In germline, CDR1 is LGHNA, CDR2 YSLEER. The CDR3 runs 15 residues. This CDR3 reads CASSQEREANNEQFF. The CDR3 bases are TGCGCCAGCAGCCAAGAGCGGGAGGCTAACAATGAGCAGTTCTTC.

For this clonotype: A junction end diverges from the germline sequence, so it may reflect a read error. J is TRBJ1-5 and V is TRBV5-5, with D maybe TRBD1 (6 bases). This CDR3 is 15 amino acids long. CDR1 is SGHKS, CDR2 YYEKEE, per germline (reference sequence). The CDR3 spells CASSPDSFSNQPRHF. The DNA for the CDR3 is TGTGCCAGCAGTCCGGACAGCTTTAGCAATCAGCCCCGGCATTTT.

The chain combines TRBV7-2 with TRBJ1-6; D is possibly TRBD1 (6 bases). The germline V gene has CDR1 SGHTA and CDR2 FQGNSA. Trimming cost V 0 bases and J 4 bases, with 10 bases left between them. The CDR3 loop spans 16 amino acids. CDR3 DNA: TGTGCCAGCAGCTTAGCCGCGACAGGATATAATTCACCCCTCCACTTT. As protein: CASSLAATGYNSPLHF.

This chain links TRBV19 with TRBJ2-1; D is uncertain. The V and J ends lost 5 bases and 8 bases respectively, with 13 bases between them. This CDR3 has 13 residues. Germline CDR1 LNHDA, CDR2 SQIVND (reference sequence). CDR3 loop: CASSAWKVDEQFF. CDR3 in DNA: TGTGCCAGTAGTGCGTGGAAGGTAGATGAGCAGTTCTTC.

V usage is TRBV5-6 and J usage is TRBJ2-1, with D perhaps TRBD2 (7 bases). The J call may be wrong; the DNA end is better matched by TRBJ2-7. Germline CDR1 SGHDT, CDR2 YYEEEE. This CDR3 spans 15 amino acids. CDR3 bases: TGTGCCAGCAGCTTGGACGGGGGGCCATACAATGAGCAGTACTTC. Amino acid sequence: CASSLDGGPYNEQYF.

Details on this clonotype: One end of the junction does not line up with germline, which may come from a read error. J is TRBJ2-5 and V is TRBV29-1; 8 bases align to TRBD1. The CDR3 contains 17 residues. Germline CDR1 SQVTM, CDR2 ANQGSEA. The CDR3 spells CGVEGPPETGAQETQYF. CDR3 DNA sequence: TGCGGCGTTGAAGGTCCTCCCGAGACAGGGGCTCAAGAGACCCAGTACTTC.

This clonotype turned up a few times. The chain links TRBV28 to TRBJ2-7, with D tentatively TRBD2 (6 bases). The V gene lost 7 bases and the J gene lost 4 bases, with 14 bases spanning the gap. This CDR3 spans 13 amino acids. Germline V gene data show CDR1 as MDHEN and CDR2 as SYDVKM. The CDR3 protein is CASNGPGGYEQYF. CDR3 coding DNA: TGTGCCAGCAATGGGCCCGGGGGTTACGAGCAGTACTTC.

The chain couples TRBV4-1 to TRBJ1-2; the D gene is possibly TRBD1 (5 bases). The V gene's germline CDR1 is MGHRA and CDR2 YSYEKL. The CDR3 sequence is 14 residues long. Between the trimmed V and J ends, which lost 0 bases and 8 bases, there was a span of 13 bases. DNA for the CDR3: TGCGCCAGCAGCCAAGATACGGGGGTTTTCGGCTACACCTTC. Its translation is CASSQDTGVFGYTF.